This T cell receptor (beta chain) was sequenced for a study of blood T cell repertoires in COVID-19. About the research overall: Sample material is recorded as cDNA or gDNA derived from T cells, B-cell-depleted T cells, or PBMCs.

The trim removed 3 bases at V and 7 bases at J, leaving 4 bases unmatched. The germline V gene has CDR1 SGDLS and CDR2 YYNGEE. This CDR3 contains 13 residues. Sequencing used immunoSEQ multiplex PCR; TCRdb keeps in-frame clones, though not all of them. This sample has approximately 170,000 clones, with roughly four fifths found just once. The sample was peripheral blood. This chain connects TRBV9 to TRBJ2-3; 8 bases are shared with TRBD1. This clonotype was sampled from a man aged 60 to 75 with active or convalescent COVID-19. CDR3 protein: CASSDTGGNTQYF. Here the CDR3 DNA reads TGTGCCAGCAGCGACACAGGGGGTAATACGCAGTATTTT.